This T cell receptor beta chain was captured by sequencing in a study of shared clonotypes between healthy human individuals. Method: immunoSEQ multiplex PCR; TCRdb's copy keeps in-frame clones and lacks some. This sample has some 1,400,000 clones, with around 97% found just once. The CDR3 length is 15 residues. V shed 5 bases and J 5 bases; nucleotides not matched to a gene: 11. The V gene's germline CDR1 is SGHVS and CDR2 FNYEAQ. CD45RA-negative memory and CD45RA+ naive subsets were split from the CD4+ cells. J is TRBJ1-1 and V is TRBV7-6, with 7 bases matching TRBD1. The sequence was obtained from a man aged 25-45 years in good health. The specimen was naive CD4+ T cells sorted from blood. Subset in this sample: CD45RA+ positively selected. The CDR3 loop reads CASSRQGSPDTEAFF. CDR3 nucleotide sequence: TGTGCCAGCAGCAGACAGGGATCGCCCGATACTGAAGCTTTCTTT.